The 21 T cell receptor beta chains in this list originate from one sample, sequenced in a study of identical twins. In TCRdb, the 5' RACE reads were re-called with MiXCR into one record per CDR3 protein. The table includes a few hundred thousand distinct CDR3 sequences, approximately 8.3% detected once. The sample was also linked to a second study, of yellow fever vaccine responses in identical twins.

Sequencing was done on a sample of CD8+ T cells sorted from blood. The source of these receptors is a woman aged 18-29 years in good health.

This chain joins TRBV10-3 and TRBJ2-5; 9 bases match TRBD1. Germline V gene sequence: CDR1 ENHRY, CDR2 SYGVKD. This CDR3 comprises 16 residues. With 6 bases clipped from V and 5 bases from J, the junction kept 13 bases outside the gene matches. The CDR3 region has the DNA TGTGCCATCAGCGACCGGACAGGGGACTTAGGGGAGACCCAGTACTTC. Protein product: CAISDRTGDLGETQYF.

This rearrangement joins TRBV24-1 to TRBJ2-1; D possibly corresponds to TRBD1 (5 bases). Germline CDR1 is KGHDR and CDR2 is SFDVKD. This CDR3 is built from 14 residues. Deletions cut 5 bases from V and 3 bases from J, with 10 bases between. CDR3 sequence reads: CATSAGFSYNEQFF. In nucleotides, the CDR3 is TGTGCCACCAGTGCAGGGTTCAGCTACAATGAGCAGTTCTTC.

The sample holds many counts of this clonotype. V gene TRBV11-2 combines with J gene TRBJ2-7; 7 bases map to TRBD2. CDR3 length equals 15 residues. V trimming: 4 bases; J trimming: 7 bases; junction bases outside the gene matches: 13. Germline V gene sequence: CDR1 SGHAT, CDR2 FQNNGV. The CDR3 here is CASSSRPRESEEQYF. In DNA, the CDR3 is TGTGCCAGCAGCTCCCGGCCGCGGGAGTCGGAGGAGCAGTACTTC.

This clonotype has more than one count but fewer than ten. A read error may explain this, as a much larger clone is one base away. This chain joins TRBV9 and TRBJ2-1, with D tentatively TRBD1 or TRBD2 (5 bases each). Germline-derived CDR1 and CDR2 are SGDLS and YYNGEE. The CDR3 consists of 16 residues. The germline V and J ends were trimmed by 3 bases and 4 bases, with 17 bases remaining between them. The CDR3 sequence: CASSELLTGLYNEQFF. Written as DNA, the CDR3 is TGTGCCAGCAGCGAGCTCCTTACAGGACTGTACAATGAGCAGTTCTTC.

In its sample, this clonotype was seen a few times. The genes are TRBV12-3 or TRBV12-4 and TRBJ2-1, with 10 bases matching TRBD2. V dropped 6 bases and J dropped 3; count of bases not matched to a gene: 8. This CDR3 has 16 amino acids. The CDR3 reads CASRDIAGGLYNEQFF. CDR3 bases: TGTGCCAGCAGAGATATAGCGGGAGGACTCTACAATGAGCAGTTCTTC.

This clonotype turned up a few times. The chain recombines TRBV7-6 with TRBJ2-5, with D maybe TRBD1 (6 bases). Germline V gene sequence: CDR1 SGHVS, CDR2 FNYEAQ. The CDR3 sequence is 14 residues long. V lost 5 bases and J lost 0, with 10 bases in between. CDR3 region: CASSVRQDQETQYF. CDR3 nucleotides: TGTGCCAGCAGCGTAAGACAGGACCAAGAGACCCAGTACTTC.

This clonotype was recorded a few times. V usage is TRBV7-8 and J usage is TRBJ2-2; TRBD1 or TRBD2 may be the D gene (6 bases each). V was cut by 3 bases and J by 6 bases, with 14 bases left in between. This CDR3 is built from 15 residues. Germline-derived CDR1 and CDR2 are SGHVS and FQNEAQ. For the CDR3, the DNA is TGTGCCAGCAGCTTGGGGGCGGCGGGGTCCGGGGAGCTGTTTTTT. Translating it yields CASSLGAAGSGELFF.

The chain carries TRBV6-1 and TRBJ2-3; tentative D call: TRBD2 (6 bases). In germline, CDR1 is MNHNS, CDR2 SASEGT. Trimming pared 6 bases from V and 6 bases from J, leaving 28 bases between. The CDR3 spans 18 residues. CDR3 residues: CASSPVGTPPDRSDTQYF. For the CDR3, the DNA is TGTGCCAGCAGCCCGGTTGGGACTCCCCCCGACCGTTCTGATACGCAGTATTTT.

This clonotype was seen many times. The rearrangement joins TRBV5-6 to TRBJ2-1; 12 bases are a match to TRBD1. The germline V gene has CDR1 SGHDT and CDR2 YYEEEE. The CDR3 is 14 residues long. J lost 10 bases, V lost 4 bases, and 6 bases had no gene match. CDR3 loop: CASSGGQGAGEQFF. The DNA of the CDR3 is TGTGCCAGCAGCGGGGGACAGGGGGCAGGCGAGCAGTTCTTC.

In this sample, this clonotype turned up a few times. The chain recombines TRBV27 with TRBJ1-2; tentatively, D is TRBD1 (6 bases). The V gene lost 6 bases and the J gene lost 3 bases, with 17 bases spanning the gap. Germline V CDR1 and CDR2: MNHEY, SMNVEV (reference sequence). The CDR3 spans 15 residues. CDR3 sequence reads: CASRELQGSDYGYTF. CDR3 nucleotides: TGTGCCAGCAGGGAGCTACAGGGAAGCGACTATGGCTACACCTTC.

This clonotype was seen a handful of times. This sequence joins TRBV6-2 or TRBV6-3 and TRBJ2-5, with TRBD2 matching over 7 bases. V trimming: 1 base; J trimming: 5 bases; junction bases outside the gene matches: 4. The CDR3 contains 14 residues. CDR1 is MNHEY, CDR2 SVGEGT, per germline. The CDR3 loop reads CASSYWAGAETQYF. In DNA form, the CDR3 reads TGTGCCAGCAGTTACTGGGCGGGAGCGGAGACCCAGTACTTC.

The sample holds many counts of this clonotype. This sequence joins TRBV20-1 and TRBJ2-1; 9 bases fit TRBD2. The junction had 10 bases not matched to a gene; V was cut back by 6 bases and J by 7 bases. CDR1 and CDR2 from the germline V gene are DFQATT and SNEGSKA (reference sequence). The CDR3 length is 14 residues. In nucleotides, the CDR3 is TGCAGTGCAAATAGCGGGGGACCCGGGAATGAGCAGTTCTTC. This codes for CSANSGGPGNEQFF.

The genes are TRBV5-6 and TRBJ1-2, with D tentatively TRBD1 (5 bases). This CDR3 comprises 14 residues. Germline CDR1 and CDR2: SGHDT and YYEEEE. V was clipped by 4 bases and J by 2 bases, with 12 bases between them. This CDR3 reads CASSLRGTNYGYTF. The DNA for the CDR3 is TGTGCCAGCAGCCTCCGGGGGACCAACTATGGCTACACCTTC.

As for this clonotype: The DNA is omitted, as the CDR3 cannot be located on it reliably, and the CDR3 follows TCRdb's listing. The V and J genes are TRBV27 and TRBJ1-2; the D call TRBD1 from the table was never checked on the DNA. The V gene's germline CDR1 is MNHEY and CDR2 SMNVEV (reference sequence). The CDR3 adds up to 15 amino acids, both ends counted. This CDR3 reads CASSTSDRGKGGYTF.

This chain uses TRBV20-1 with TRBJ2-7; 9 bases map to TRBD1. Germline V gene data show CDR1 as DFQATT and CDR2 as SNEGSKA (reference sequence). This CDR3 has 16 amino acids. The V segment lost 3 bases and the J segment 0 bases; nucleotides outside the gene matches: 9. CDR3 DNA: TGCAGTGCTAGGAAGTTCGGACAGGGGACCTCCTACGAGCAGTACTTC. Translation gives CSARKFGQGTSYEQYF.

The table lists this clonotype with a count of one. This sequence joins TRBV29-1 and TRBJ2-1; D is unclear. Between the trimmed V and J ends, which lost 7 bases and 3 bases, there was a span of 16 bases. Germline assignment: CDR1 SQVTM and CDR2 ANQGSEA. The CDR3 covers 14 residues. This CDR3 reads CSAVPPGGYNEQFF. As DNA, the CDR3 is TGCAGCGCCGTACCCCCGGGCGGCTACAATGAGCAGTTCTTC.

The V and J genes are TRBV20-1 and TRBJ2-1; tentatively, D is TRBD1 (5 bases). Per the germline V gene, CDR1 is DFQATT and CDR2 is SNEGSKA (reference sequence). The V end was cut by 1 base, the J end by 4 bases, with 17 bases between. The CDR3 has 16 residues. CDR3 DNA: TGCAGTGCTAGAGGTTCGACTGGACACTTTTACAATGAGCAGTTCTTC. The encoded protein is CSARGSTGHFYNEQFF.

The chain couples TRBV27 to TRBJ1-2, with D uncertain. The CDR3 spans 13 residues. The V and J ends lost 5 bases and 3 bases respectively, with 10 bases between them. Germline CDR1 MNHEY, CDR2 SMNVEV (reference sequence). The CDR3 loop reads CASSARSDYGYTF. The DNA for the CDR3 is TGTGCCAGCAGTGCGCGCTCGGACTATGGCTACACCTTC.

This rearrangement joins TRBV24-1 to TRBJ2-3; D is uncertain. The V and J ends lost 1 base and 1 base respectively, with 8 bases between them. The CDR3 runs 15 residues. The germline V gene has CDR1 KGHDR and CDR2 SFDVKD. The chain's CDR3 is CATSDLRAGTDTQYF. CDR3 sequence (DNA): TGTGCCACCAGTGATTTAAGGGCGGGCACAGATACGCAGTATTTT.

The chain uses TRBV28 and TRBJ1-2; TRBD1 agrees at 8 bases. Unmatched junction bases numbered 13, after V lost 6 bases and J lost 4 bases. The CDR3 is 16 residues long. Germline V gives CDR1 MDHEN, CDR2 SYDVKM. The CDR3 region has the DNA TGTGCCAGCAGCCCACGGACAGGGTGGGACGCCTATGGCTACACCTTC. Protein: CASSPRTGWDAYGYTF.

This clonotype was seen a few times. This chain connects TRBV7-9 to TRBJ2-1; a weak D match, TRBD2 (5 bases). Per germline, CDR1 SEHNR and CDR2 FQNEAQ (reference sequence). The CDR3 is made up of 14 amino acids. The V gene lost 1 base and the J gene lost 8 bases, with 12 bases spanning the gap. The CDR3 DNA sequence: TGTGCCAGCAGCTTAGTGGACTTTTTCGATGAGCAGTTCTTC. Amino acid sequence: CASSLVDFFDEQFF.